A selection of T cell receptor beta chains follows, all from one sample in a study of somatic mutations in cytotoxic T cells in rheumatoid arthritis. Assay: immunoSEQ multiplex PCR; the TCRdb copy retains only in-frame clones and omits some. The table records around 19,000 clones, over 60% of them present only once. Sequences were obtained from CD8+ T cells sorted from blood. These TCRs come from an adult with rheumatoid arthritis. CDR3s include the opening cysteine and the closing phenylalanine or tryptophan. A D gene is named only where the DNA matches it firmly. The size entry is marked missing in some rows and otherwise reads once, few, many or a size class.

.	TRBV9	TRBJ2-7	.	TGTGCCAGCAGTAGGGGGTACGAGCAGTACTTC	CASSRGYEQYF
.	TRBV6-6	TRBJ2-1	.	TGTGCCAGCAGTTATAATATGCCGGGAGTCTACAATGAGCAGTTCTTC	CASSYNMPGVYNEQFF
TRBD1	TRBV7-9	TRBJ2-7	few	TGTGCCAGCAGCTTAGACAGGGGGCACGAGCAGTACTTC	CASSLDRGHEQYF
.	TRBV7-2	TRBJ2-5	.	TGTGCCAGCAGTCTTAGCCAGAACCAAGAGACCCAGTACTTC	CASSLSQNQETQYF
.	TRBV28	TRBJ2-5	.	TGTGCCAGCAGCTTTTCGGAACCGGGTCCAGCAATTGGTGTGACCCAGTACTTC	CASSFSEPGPAIGVTQYF
.	TRBV5-5	TRBJ2-7	.	TGTGCCAGCAGCTTGGGCTACGAGCAGTACTTC	CASSLGYEQYF
.	TRBV15	TRBJ2-7	.	TGTGCCACCAGCCCTCCCCCTCCCGGGGCCTACTACGAGCAGTACTTC	CATSPPPPGAYYEQYF
.	TRBV5-4	TRBJ2-7	.	TGTGCCAGCAGCTACAGGGAAGGCGCCTACGAGCAGTACTTC	CASSYREGAYEQYF
TRBD2	TRBV4-1	TRBJ2-3	.	TGCGCCAGCAGCCAAGACCCTAGCGGGAGTGGAGCAGATACGCAGTATTTT	CASSQDPSGSGADTQYF
.	TRBV7-2	TRBJ1-2	.	TGTGCCAGCAGCTTAGAGGCTCCGACACCGTCATATGGCTACACCTTC	CASSLEAPTPSYGYTF
.	TRBV7-9	TRBJ2-3	.	TGTGCCAGCAGCCCGGGGACAGATACGCAGTATTTT	CASSPGTDTQYF
.	TRBV19	TRBJ1-5	.	TGTGCCAGTAGTCCATTGGGGGGCCAGCCCCAGCATTTT	CASSPLGGQPQHF
TRBD1	TRBV27	TRBJ2-7	once	TGTGCCAGCAGTTCGAAGACAGGGGCCATCTACGAGCAGTACTTC	CASSSKTGAIYEQYF
TRBD1	TRBV28	TRBJ1-2	.	TGTGCCAGCAGTTATGCCTCCCTCTTTGGCAGGGGGCTTGGTGGCTACACCTTC	CASSYASLFGRGLGGYTF
.	TRBV5-4	TRBJ2-2	.	TGTGCCAGCAGCTTGGAAGGGGCCGGGGAGCTGTTTTTT	CASSLEGAGELFF
.	TRBV19	TRBJ2-7	.	TGTGCCAGTAGTATGAGAGTGGAATACTACGAGCAGTACTTC	CASSMRVEYYEQYF
.	TRBV19	TRBJ1-5	.	TGTGCCAGTAGTATAGATCCCAATAGCAATCAGCCCCAGCATTTT	CASSIDPNSNQPQHF
.	TRBV29-1	TRBJ1-4	few	TGCAGCGGGACAGCAACTAATGAAAAACTGTTTTTT	CSGTATNEKLFF
TRBD2	TRBV19	TRBJ2-3	.	TGTGCCAGTAGTATCGCGGGGGGGGCCGATACGCAGTATTTT	CASSIAGGADTQYF
.	TRBV5-6	TRBJ2-2	.	TGTGCCAGCAGCTTGTGGTTGGGCGGGGAGCTGTTTTTT	CASSLWLGGELFF
.	TRBV13	TRBJ1-1	few	TGTGCCAGCAGCTTAGTCCAGGAGAACACTGAAGCTTTCTTT	CASSLVQENTEAFF
.	TRBV10-3	TRBJ2-7	.	TGTGCCATCAGCCTAACAGGAAACTACGAGCAGTACTTC	CAISLTGNYEQYF